This TCR beta chain was found in a study of shared clonotypes between healthy human individuals. The study's findings and limits: Specimens sampled were limited to blood, with tissue repertoires likely differing.

A single count supports this clone. Its antigen is undetermined. In the sorted-subset replicate PCRs, around 220 ng DNA, 29,000 or so T cell genomes, was used. Clones were read by immunoSEQ multiplex PCR, and TCRdb kept only the in-frame ones, dropping some. Counted here are about 680,000 clones, 55% to 85% occurring once; the ten biggest clones make up around 1.8%. This TCR derives from a woman in her twenties or thirties in good health. The sequenced sample consisted of memory CD4+ T cells sorted from blood. Subset indicated: CD45RA-negative fraction.

The CDR3 protein is CASNLRDGHEQYF. DNA for the CDR3: TGTGCCAGTAACCTGCGGGACGGGCACGAGCAGTACTTC. The rearrangement links TRBV19 to TRBJ2-7, with a possible D match to TRBD2 (6 bases). The CDR3 has 13 residues. Per the germline V gene, CDR1 is LNHDA and CDR2 is SQIVND (reference sequence). Deletions cut 7 bases from V and 5 bases from J, with 15 bases between.